This T cell receptor (beta chain) derives from a study of Ad26.COV2.S vaccination and SARS-CoV-2 variants. The treatment denotes: about 20 received Ad26.COV2.S at low or high dose, single or two shots; about 5 received placebo; per-sample allocation not given. Day 63 after the first vaccine or placebo injection was the time point for sampling. The table came from immunoSEQ multiplex PCR; TCRdb's copy has only in-frame clones and leaves some out. Seen here are 510,000 or so clones, around nine tenths observed once, and the top ten hold around 13%. The CDR3 is 14 amino acids. The germline V gene encodes CDR1 ENHRY and CDR2 SYGVKD. The V end lost 5 bases, the J end lost 3 bases, and 14 bases lay between the germline ends.

The sample in question was peripheral blood, obtained in a trial of Ad26.COV2.S vaccine versus placebo. The clonotype comes from a person aged 18-65 years who received the Ad26.COV2.S COVID-19 vaccine or a placebo. The J gene is TRBJ2-7, the V gene TRBV10-3, with D perhaps matching TRBD2 (6 bases). The CDR3 loop reads CAISHRDGGYEQYF. The CDR3 region has the DNA TGTGCCATCAGTCACCGGGACGGGGGCTACGAGCAGTACTTC.